Given below is one T cell receptor (beta chain) in context. Its matching antigen is unknown. This table comes from immunoSEQ multiplex PCR, and its TCRdb copy is limited to in-frame clones, with some not included. The table lists approximately 28,000 clones, about nine tenths of them singletons. The data are from a study of T cells after posttransplantation cyclophosphamide. The study, taken as a whole, reports: Later blood repertoires were often dominated by clones from the donor CD8+ memory compartment. Recipient CMV seropositivity and CMV reactivation strongly tracked TRB clonality.

V was shortened by 4 bases and J by 2 bases, with 14 bases between the two germline ends. Germline V CDR1 and CDR2: SGDLS, YYNGEE. The CDR3 totals 15 residues. Cells defined as naive were viable CD3+CD4+ or CD3+CD8+ and CCR7+CD45RA+CD45RO-CD95-CD27+CD28+. This related bone marrow graft donor gave peripheral blood on the day of marrow donation. J is TRBJ2-3 and V is TRBV9; tentatively, D is TRBD2 (5 bases). This TCR derives from a woman aged 60-75 years in good health, CMV-negative, and a related stem cell transplant donor. Sequences were obtained from naive CD4+ T cells sorted from PBMCs. In DNA form, the CDR3 reads TGTGCCAGCAGCACATTGACTACTCCCACAGATACGCAGTATTTT. Protein product: CASSTLTTPTDTQYF.